Listed below are T cell receptor beta chains from one sample, sequenced in a study of T cell responses to AZD1222 COVID-19 vaccine. Sequencing used immunoSEQ multiplex PCR; TCRdb keeps in-frame clones, though not all of them. The table has roughly 120,000 clones, less than 90% seen once; the top ten hold approximately 10%. Source: peripheral blood, taken on day 0 of AZD1222 vaccination. Source of these receptors: an adult in good health. Each CDR3 is given with its conserved first and last residue. D genes are given only for firm matches. Clone size is not always given. Where it is, it says once, few, many or a class for expanded clones.

>NA|TRBJ1-3|TRBD1|TRBV7-2
CASSLAQGTGRSTIYF
TGTGCCAGCAGCTTAGCGCAGGGGACAGGGAGGAGCACCATATATTTT
>NA|TRBJ1-1|NA|TRBV7-9
CASSVSFKNTEAFF
TGTGCCAGCAGCGTCTCCTTCAAGAACACTGAAGCTTTCTTT
>NA|TRBJ1-1|NA|TRBV28
CASSFRGIGTEAFF
TGTGCCAGCAGTTTCAGGGGAATCGGGACTGAAGCTTTCTTT
>NA|TRBJ2-7|TRBD2|TRBV6-2/TRBV6-3
CASSYSLDRSGSLNEQYF
TGTGCCAGCAGTTACTCGTTAGATCGTAGCGGGAGCTTGAACGAGCAGTACTTC
>NA|TRBJ2-1|TRBD2|TRBV7-3
CASSPYGGRENEQFF
TGTGCCAGCAGCCCCTACGGCGGGAGGGAGAATGAGCAGTTCTTC
>NA|TRBJ2-7|NA|TRBV10-1
CASSESWQYF
TGCGCCAGCAGTGAGTCTTGGCAGTACTTC
>NA|TRBJ2-5|NA|TRBV15
CATSRTGTTETQYF
TGTGCCACCAGTCGTACAGGGACTACAGAGACCCAGTACTTC
>NA|TRBJ2-7|TRBD2|TRBV25-1
CASSGGRGLPYEQYF
TGTGCCAGCAGTGGGGGGAGGGGACTACCCTACGAGCAGTACTTC
>once|TRBJ2-1|TRBD2|TRBV7-2
CASRLRTSGGYNEQFF
TGTGCCAGCAGACTCCGAACTAGCGGGGGCTACAATGAGCAGTTCTTC
>NA|TRBJ1-5|NA|TRBV30
CAWSGTVSNQPQHF
TGTGCCTGGAGTGGGACTGTTAGCAATCAGCCCCAGCATTTT
>NA|TRBJ1-2|NA|TRBV20-1
CSASDLGYTF
TGCAGTGCTAGTGATCTTGGCTACACCTTC
>NA|TRBJ2-2|TRBD2|TRBV11-3
CASSLAPGGLTGELFF
TGTGCCAGCAGCTTAGCTCCGGGGGGGCTTACCGGGGAGCTGTTTTTT
>NA|TRBJ2-2|TRBD2|TRBV11-3
CASSLGPWRGDTGELFF
TGTGCCAGCAGCTTAGGCCCCTGGCGGGGGGACACCGGGGAGCTGTTTTTT
>NA|TRBJ2-5|TRBD2|TRBV7-2
CASSLWGGRVRETQYF
TGTGCCAGCAGCTTATGGGGCGGGAGGGTGAGAGAGACCCAGTACTTC
>NA|TRBJ1-1|NA|TRBV9
CASSAYTGYLNTEAFF
TGTGCCAGCAGCGCCTACACAGGGTATCTGAACACTGAAGCTTTCTTT
>NA|TRBJ2-3|NA|TRBV5-1
CASSFEGGVPDTQYF
TGCGCCAGCAGCTTTGAGGGGGGTGTCCCAGATACGCAGTATTTT
>once|TRBJ1-4|TRBD1|TRBV5-1
CASSLFGQGAANEKLFF
TGCGCCAGCAGCCTATTCGGACAGGGAGCAGCTAATGAAAAACTGTTTTTT
>NA|TRBJ1-2|TRBD1|TRBV27
CASKEGARGYGYTF
TGTGCCAGCAAGGAGGGGGCGCGGGGTTATGGCTACACCTTC
>NA|TRBJ2-1|TRBD1|TRBV6-1
CASSEGQGAKNEQFF
TGTGCCAGCAGTGAAGGTCAGGGGGCGAAAAATGAGCAGTTCTTC
>NA|TRBJ2-3|NA|TRBV4-2
CASSQTDTQYF
TGTGCCAGCAGCCAAACAGATACGCAGTATTTT
>NA|TRBJ1-1|NA|TRBV5-1
CASLGEGYAFF
TGCGCCAGCCTCGGGGAAGGGTACGCTTTCTTT
>NA|TRBJ2-7|NA|TRBV10-3
CAISEYEQGYEQYF
TGTGCCATCAGTGAGTACGAACAGGGCTACGAGCAGTACTTC
>NA|TRBJ1-4|NA|TRBV25-1
CASSALAEGGWANEKLFF
TGTGCCAGCAGTGCCCTGGCGGAGGGGGGTTGGGCTAATGAAAAACTGTTTTTT
>NA|TRBJ1-1|NA|TRBV3-1/TRBV3-2
CASSPPFVNTEAFF
TGTGCCAGCAGCCCCCCCTTTGTCAACACTGAAGCTTTCTTT
>NA|TRBJ2-2|TRBD1|TRBV2
CASSPGQGYTGELFF
TGTGCCAGCAGCCCGGGACAGGGGTACACCGGGGAGCTGTTTTTT
>NA|TRBJ1-1|TRBD1|TRBV3-1/TRBV3-2
CASSLGTAHTEAFF
TGTGCCAGCAGCCTAGGGACAGCCCACACTGAAGCTTTCTTT
>NA|TRBJ2-3|NA|TRBV7-9
CASSLGSGDYTQYF
TGTGCCAGCAGCTTAGGAAGCGGAGATTATACGCAGTATTTT
>NA|TRBJ1-2|NA|TRBV5-6
CASSDFNYGYTF
TGTGCCAGCAGCGACTTTAACTATGGCTACACCTTC
>NA|TRBJ2-5|NA|TRBV7-8
CASSFAWETQYF
TGTGCCAGCAGCTTTGCGTGGGAGACCCAGTACTTC
>NA|TRBJ2-5|NA|TRBV14
CASSPPGWEETQYF
TGTGCCAGCAGCCCCCCCGGATGGGAGGAGACCCAGTACTTC
>NA|TRBJ2-7|NA|TRBV19
CASSIGSGGSSYEQYF
TGTGCCAGTAGTATAGGTTCGGGCGGCAGCTCCTACGAGCAGTACTTC
>NA|TRBJ2-7|NA|TRBV12-2
CASRLAREQSRGVCEQYF
TGTGCAAGTCGCTTAGCGCGGGAGCAGTCCAGGGGGGTCTGCGAGCAGTACTTC
>once|TRBJ1-1|NA|TRBV15
CATSSGSLLENTEAFF
TGTGCCACCAGTTCAGGGTCCCTACTGGAGAACACTGAAGCTTTCTTT
>NA|TRBJ1-4|TRBD1|TRBV4-3
CASSHETGTGGEKLFF
TGCGCCAGCAGCCATGAAACCGGGACAGGGGGCGAAAAACTGTTTTTT
>NA|TRBJ1-2|TRBD1|TRBV18
CASSTGTGYGYTF
TGTGCCAGCTCAACCGGGACAGGGTATGGCTACACCTTC
>NA|TRBJ2-2|NA|TRBV27
CASRPAAASGLQGVINTGELFF
TGTGCCAGCAGGCCAGCCGCAGCTTCAGGGTTACAGGGCGTAATTAACACCGGGGAGCTGTTTTTT